Listed here are 25 T cell receptor beta chains from one sample, sequenced in a study of control samples from healthy donors and cancer patients. The table came from immunoSEQ multiplex PCR; TCRdb's copy has only in-frame clones and leaves some out. The sample shows around 71,000 clones, 90% of them seen only once. The sequenced sample was PBMCs. The receptor set was obtained from a woman between 50 and 59 years old with colorectal cancer.

This clone has a single count. The J gene is TRBJ1-3, the V gene TRBV7-9; 7 bases agree with TRBD1. This CDR3 region has 16 residues. CDR1 and CDR2 from the germline V gene are SEHNR and FQNEAQ (reference sequence). Unmatched junction bases numbered 8, after V lost 3 bases and J lost 3 bases. The CDR3, as DNA: TGTGCCAGCAGCTTTAGGGCGACAGGGAGTGGAAACACCATATATTTT. Amino acid sequence: CASSFRATGSGNTIYF.

The chain joins TRBV27 to TRBJ2-4, with TRBD2 matching 8 bases. Germline trimming cut 2 bases from V and 6 bases from J; bases unmatched to any gene: 9. Germline V gene sequence: CDR1 MNHEY, CDR2 SMNVEV (reference sequence). The CDR3 totals 16 residues. CDR3 nucleotide sequence: TGTGCCAGCAGTTTAAAAGCGGGAGATAGGTTAAACATTCAGTACTTC. Its protein is CASSLKAGDRLNIQYF.

V is TRBV18 and J is TRBJ2-4; D may be TRBD2 (6 bases). The CDR3 is made up of 16 amino acids. Trimming took 1 base from V and 2 from J, leaving 12 bases between them. Germline lookup yields CDR1 KGHSH and CDR2 LQKENI. DNA for the CDR3: TGTGCCAGCTCACCACTGGCAGGGAGGACCAAAAACATTCAGTACTTC. Residues: CASSPLAGRTKNIQYF.

The V gene is TRBV12-3 or TRBV12-4, the J gene TRBJ1-4; D remains unclear. Trimming left V 3 bases short and J 6 bases short, with 8 bases between. The CDR3 is made up of 13 amino acids. The CDR3 loop reads CASSLTRDEKLFF. CDR3 in DNA: TGTGCCAGCAGTTTGACGAGAGATGAAAAACTGTTTTTT.

V gene TRBV10-2 combines with J gene TRBJ2-2; TRBD1 or TRBD2 may be the D gene (5 bases each). In germline, CDR1 is WSHSY, CDR2 SAAADI. Trimming shortened V by 6 bases and J by 1 base, and 9 bases separated the two germline ends. The CDR3 sequence is 14 residues long. This chain's CDR3 is CASRRGGNTGELFF. As DNA, the CDR3 is TGCGCCAGCAGGAGGGGTGGGAACACCGGGGAGCTGTTTTTT.

This clone was found once. The gene calls are TRBV18 and TRBJ2-7; 7 bases map to TRBD1. Losses at the gene ends were 6 bases for V and 2 bases for J; bases not matched to a gene: 4. In germline, CDR1 is KGHSH, CDR2 LQKENI. This CDR3 spans 13 amino acids. CDR3 in amino acids: CASSMQGAYEQYF. CDR3 nucleotides: TGTGCCAGCTCGATGCAGGGGGCCTACGAGCAGTACTTC.

CDR3 sequence: CASSGADPKDEQYF. The CDR3 DNA reads TGTGCCAGCAGTGGGGCGGACCCAAAGGACGAGCAGTACTTC. The rearrangement joins TRBV2 to TRBJ2-7; the D is unclear. Germline V gene lookup returns CDR1 SNHLY and CDR2 FYNNEI. Trimming shortened V by 4 bases and J by 5 bases, and 15 bases separated the two germline ends. The CDR3 runs 14 residues.

The chain couples TRBV6-5 to TRBJ1-2; tentatively, D is TRBD1 (6 bases). CDR3 length: 15 residues. V lost 6 bases and J 6 bases, leaving 20 bases between the germline ends. CDR1 and CDR2 from the germline V gene are MNHEY and SVGAGI. CDR3 amino acids: CASSLPSTGIHGYTF. The DNA of the CDR3 is TGTGCCAGCAGCCTCCCTTCTACAGGGATCCATGGCTACACCTTC.

The gene calls are TRBV30 and TRBJ2-3, with 12 bases lining up with TRBD1. Germline assignment: CDR1 GTSNPN and CDR2 SVGIG (reference sequence). V shed 5 bases and J 4 bases; nucleotides not matched to a gene: 19. This CDR3 has 19 residues. As DNA, the CDR3 is TGTGCCTGGGGCGAGTTCTCCGAACGGGACAGGGGGCCGTCAGATACGCAGTATTTT. Translating gives CAWGEFSERDRGPSDTQYF.

The chain recombines TRBV28 with TRBJ1-2; D gene unclear. Germline CDR1 MDHEN, CDR2 SYDVKM. CDR3 length: 14 residues. Between the trimmed V and J ends, which lost 3 bases and 0 bases, there was a span of 8 bases. This CDR3 is CASSFVLANYGYTF. DNA of the CDR3: TGTGCCAGCAGTTTTGTTTTAGCTAACTATGGCTACACCTTC.

This chain uses TRBV6-6 with TRBJ1-5; D is uncertain. The CDR3 sequence is 12 residues long. Germline CDR1 and CDR2: MNHNY and SVGAGI (reference sequence). V lost 6 bases to trimming and J lost 4 bases, with 7 bases between them. CDR3 sequence: CASSQPNQPQHF. The CDR3 DNA reads TGTGCCAGCAGCCAACCGAATCAGCCCCAGCATTTT.

This clone was picked up one time. This chain links TRBV2 with TRBJ2-3, with 16 bases fitting TRBD2. Germline V gives CDR1 SNHLY, CDR2 FYNNEI. The CDR3 consists of 18 residues. V was clipped by 2 bases and J by 4 bases; unmatched bases: 6. The DNA of the CDR3 is TGTGCCAGCAGTGAACTGGGGACTAGCGGGGGGGCCTCAGATACGCAGTATTTT. Its protein is CASSELGTSGGASDTQYF.

This chain connects TRBV19 to TRBJ1-5; tentatively, D is TRBD1 (5 bases). Germline CDR1 is LNHDA and CDR2 is SQIVND (reference sequence). This CDR3 has 15 residues. The V end lost 3 bases, the J end lost 9 bases, and 18 bases lay between the germline ends. The CDR3 loop is CASSIQGAGKVPQHF. Here the CDR3 DNA reads TGTGCCAGTAGTATTCAAGGGGCCGGTAAGGTGCCCCAGCATTTT.

This clone was detected once. This chain connects TRBV28 to TRBJ2-7; 8 nucleotides align to TRBD2. Trimming cost V 5 bases and J 3 bases; bases outside gene matches: 9. The CDR3 totals 15 residues. Germline V gives CDR1 MDHEN, CDR2 SYDVKM. This CDR3 reads CASSTSGGRIYEQYF. DNA of the CDR3: TGTGCCAGCAGTACCTCGGGGGGGCGGATCTACGAGCAGTACTTC.

This sequence joins TRBV19 and TRBJ1-2, with 8 bases that match TRBD1. With 5 bases clipped from V and 0 bases from J, the junction kept 11 bases outside the gene matches. The CDR3 extends over 17 amino acids. Germline V gene data show CDR1 as LNHDA and CDR2 as SQIVND (reference sequence). The CDR3 sequence is CASSVDRGVPSNYGYTF. CDR3 nucleotides: TGTGCCAGTAGTGTTGACAGGGGCGTTCCCTCTAACTATGGCTACACCTTC. Based on the CDR3 plus reference TRBV19 and TRBJ1-2, the full variable domain is DGGITQSPKYLFRKEGQNVTLSCEQNLNHDAMYWYRQDPGQGLRLIYYSQIVNDFQKGDIAEGYSVSREKKESFPLTVTSAQKNPTAFYLCASSVDRGVPSNYGYTFGSGTRLTVV.

This clone was seen a few times. The chain uses TRBV5-1 and TRBJ1-4; D ambiguous. This CDR3 contains 14 residues. The germline CDR1 and CDR2 sequences are SGHRS and YFSETQ. V was pared by 3 bases and J by 5 bases, with 11 bases between. CDR3 protein: CASSWGTANEKLFF. The CDR3 DNA reads as TGCGCCAGCAGCTGGGGAACAGCCAATGAAAAACTGTTTTTT.

The chain uses TRBV10-2 and TRBJ1-6, with TRBD1 matching over 9 bases. The CDR3 is 13 amino acids. The germline CDR1 and CDR2 sequences are WSHSY and SAAADI. With 6 bases clipped from V and 6 bases from J, the junction kept 0 bases outside the gene matches. The CDR3 bases are TGCGCCAGCAGGACAGGGGGTAATTCACCCCTCCACTTT. Amino acids: CASRTGGNSPLHF.

The CDR3 spells CASSSRLAGGNEQFF. CDR3 DNA: TGTGCCAGCAGCTCTCGACTAGCGGGAGGCAATGAGCAGTTCTTC. This chain connects TRBV7-2 to TRBJ2-1; 13 bases agree with TRBD2. CDR1 and CDR2 from the germline V gene are SGHTA and FQGNSA. Losses at the gene ends were 4 bases for V and 6 bases for J; bases not matched to a gene: 3. The CDR3 consists of 15 residues.

The chain joins TRBV3-1 (or the pseudogene TRBV3-2) to TRBJ1-1; D remains ambiguous. V lost 4 bases to trimming and J lost 6 bases, with 9 bases between them. CDR3 length equals 12 residues. The V gene's germline CDR1 is LGHDT and CDR2 YNNKEL (reference sequence). The CDR3 spells CASSPLGAEAFF. CDR3 bases: TGTGCCAGCAGCCCCCTGGGCGCTGAAGCTTTCTTT.

V is TRBV5-1 and J is TRBJ2-5; D is unresolved. The CDR3 totals 11 residues. Germline V CDR1 and CDR2: SGHRS, YFSETQ. Trimming removed 4 bases at V and 2 bases at J, with 3 bases between. CDR3 protein: CASSLQETQYF. In DNA, the CDR3 is TGCGCCAGCAGCCTTCAAGAGACCCAGTACTTC.

This chain joins TRBV3-1 (or the pseudogene TRBV3-2) and TRBJ1-1; no firm D call. Trimming removed 5 bases from V and 3 bases from J, with 13 bases in between. The CDR3 has 14 amino acids. Germline values: CDR1 LGHDT, CDR2 YNNKEL (reference sequence). The DNA for the CDR3 is TGTGCCAGCAGCTCATTGCCCGGAGACACTGAAGCTTTCTTT. Translation gives CASSSLPGDTEAFF.

This chain links TRBV5-1 with TRBJ2-6; tentatively, D is TRBD1 (6 bases). Deletions cut 5 bases from V and 5 bases from J, with 14 bases between. This CDR3 comprises 15 residues. The germline V gene encodes CDR1 SGHRS and CDR2 YFSETQ. In DNA form, the CDR3 reads TGCGCCAGCAGGGCAGGGGACCAACGGGCCAACGTCCTGACTTTC. Protein sequence: CASRAGDQRANVLTF.

The CDR3 DNA is TGTGCCAGCAGCTTACCCGCATCGGGACGGGGGGGCCCCGGGGAGCTGTTTTTT. As protein: CASSLPASGRGGPGELFF. The V gene is TRBV7-9, the J gene TRBJ2-2; 8 bases are shared with TRBD2. CDR3 length: 18 amino acids. V trimming: 2 bases; J trimming: 6 bases; junction bases outside the gene matches: 14. Germline values: CDR1 SEHNR, CDR2 FQNEAQ (reference sequence).

V gene TRBV28 combines with J gene TRBJ1-1; tentatively, D is TRBD1 (5 bases). There are 13 residues in the CDR3. The V gene lost 6 bases and the J gene lost 3 bases, with 11 bases spanning the gap. Germline assignment: CDR1 MDHEN and CDR2 SYDVKM. The CDR3 spells CASSIVRDTEAFF. The CDR3 bases are TGTGCCAGCAGCATCGTCAGGGACACTGAAGCTTTCTTT.

The chain couples TRBV11-3 to TRBJ2-1; 9 bases align to TRBD2. The CDR3 consists of 17 residues. J gave up 0 bases and V 1 base, and 4 bases lay outside the gene matches. Germline V gives CDR1 SGHNT, CDR2 YENEEA. The CDR3, as DNA: TGTGCCAGCAGCTTAGCTAGCGGGGTGAGCTCCTACAATGAGCAGTTCTTC. Amino acids: CASSLASGVSSYNEQFF. Looking up the rest from reference TRBV11-3 and TRBJ2-1 gives the full variable domain: EAGVVQSPRYKIIEKKQPVAFWCNPISGHNTLYWYLQNLGQGPELLIRYENEEAVDDSQLPKDRFSAERLKGVDSTLKIQPAELGDSAVYLCASSLASGVSSYNEQFFGPGTRLTVL.